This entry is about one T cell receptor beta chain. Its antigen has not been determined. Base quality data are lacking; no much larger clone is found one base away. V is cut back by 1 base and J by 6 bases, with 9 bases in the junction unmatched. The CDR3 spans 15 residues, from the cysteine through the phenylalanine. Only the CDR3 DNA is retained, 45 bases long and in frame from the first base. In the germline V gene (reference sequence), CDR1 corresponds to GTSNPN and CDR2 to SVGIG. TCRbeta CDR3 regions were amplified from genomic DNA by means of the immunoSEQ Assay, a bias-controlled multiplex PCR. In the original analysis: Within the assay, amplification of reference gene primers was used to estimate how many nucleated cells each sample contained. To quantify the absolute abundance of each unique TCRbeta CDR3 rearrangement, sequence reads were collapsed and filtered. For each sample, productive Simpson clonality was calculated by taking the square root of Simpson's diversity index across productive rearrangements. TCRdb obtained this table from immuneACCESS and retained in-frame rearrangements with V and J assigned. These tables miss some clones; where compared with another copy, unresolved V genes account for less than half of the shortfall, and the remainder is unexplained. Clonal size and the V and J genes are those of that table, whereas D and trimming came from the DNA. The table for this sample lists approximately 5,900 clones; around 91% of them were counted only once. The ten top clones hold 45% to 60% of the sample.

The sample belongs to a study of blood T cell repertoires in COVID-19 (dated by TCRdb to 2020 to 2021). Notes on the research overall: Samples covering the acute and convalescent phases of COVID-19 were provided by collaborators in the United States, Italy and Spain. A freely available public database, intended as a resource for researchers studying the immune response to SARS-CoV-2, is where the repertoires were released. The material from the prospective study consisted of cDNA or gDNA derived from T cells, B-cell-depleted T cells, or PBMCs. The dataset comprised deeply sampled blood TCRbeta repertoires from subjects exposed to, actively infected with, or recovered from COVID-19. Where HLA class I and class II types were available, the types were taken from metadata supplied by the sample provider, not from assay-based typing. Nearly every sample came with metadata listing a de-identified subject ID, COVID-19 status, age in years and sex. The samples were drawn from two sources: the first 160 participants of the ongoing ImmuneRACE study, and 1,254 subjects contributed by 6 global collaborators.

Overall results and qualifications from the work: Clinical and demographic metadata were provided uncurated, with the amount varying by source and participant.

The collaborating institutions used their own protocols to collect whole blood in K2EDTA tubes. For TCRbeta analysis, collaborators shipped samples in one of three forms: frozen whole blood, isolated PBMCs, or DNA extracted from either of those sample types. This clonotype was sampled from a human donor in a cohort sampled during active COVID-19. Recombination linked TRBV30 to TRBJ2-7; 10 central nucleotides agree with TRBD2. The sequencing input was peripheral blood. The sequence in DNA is TGTGCCTGGAGTGGGCTAGCGGGAGCAATCACCGAGCAGTACTTC. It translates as CAWSGLAGAITEQYF.